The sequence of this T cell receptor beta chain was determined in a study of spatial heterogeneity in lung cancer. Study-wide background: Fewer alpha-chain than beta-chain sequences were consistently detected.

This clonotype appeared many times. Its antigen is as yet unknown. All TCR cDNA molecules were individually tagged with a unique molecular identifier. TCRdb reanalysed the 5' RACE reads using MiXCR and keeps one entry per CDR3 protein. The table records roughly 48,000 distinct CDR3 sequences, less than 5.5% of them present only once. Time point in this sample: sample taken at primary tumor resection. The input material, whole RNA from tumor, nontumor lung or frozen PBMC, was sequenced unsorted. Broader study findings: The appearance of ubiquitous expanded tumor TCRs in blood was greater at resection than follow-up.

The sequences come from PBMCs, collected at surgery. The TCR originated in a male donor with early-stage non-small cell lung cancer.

CDR3 DNA sequence: TGTGCCAGCAGCTTTTCTATTTCGACCCACAATGAGCAGTTCTTC. Its translation is CASSFSISTHNEQFF. V gene TRBV11-1 combines with J gene TRBJ2-1, with unresolved D. Germline assignment: CDR1 SGHAT and CDR2 FQDESV (reference sequence). The CDR3 extends over 15 amino acids. V lost 3 bases and J lost 5, with 14 bases in between.